The clone carrying this TCR beta chain was recorded at least ten times. The antigen is undetermined. The sample belongs to a study of human T cells and chemical hapten exposure. Study at large: Donors were sensitized with 2% DPC on the upper inner arm.

Whole-study findings and limits: Expanded TCRs made up significantly more big CDR3 similarity clusters than controls did. PT1 expanded TCR counts and patch test score correlated positively.

In germline, CDR1 is MNHNS, CDR2 SASEGT. V lost 10 bases, J lost 0 bases, and 10 bases stayed unmatched. This CDR3 has 17 residues. TCRdb analysed the RACE reads with MiXCR anew, one entry per CDR3 protein. The repertoire holds about 49,000 distinct CDR3 sequences, with 8% to 9.5% as singletons. Time point specified: patch test 1, 2 weeks after DPC sensitization. Indicated treatment: therapeutic diphenylcyclopropenone sensitization with weekly scalp DPC. Prior to application of each patch test, blood was drawn. This chain connects TRBV6-1 to TRBJ2-2; TRBD2 matches at 11 bases. The sample in question was whole blood, obtained in connection with sensitization to the hapten diphenylcyclopropenone (DPC). The sequence derives from a woman aged 45-65 years with alopecia areata. Some clones in this sample may be carry-over from other donors' samples. The CDR3 DNA is TGTGCCACGCCACGGGGGACTAGCGGCGCGAACACCGGGGAGCTGTTTTTT. This translates into CATPRGTSGANTGELFF.